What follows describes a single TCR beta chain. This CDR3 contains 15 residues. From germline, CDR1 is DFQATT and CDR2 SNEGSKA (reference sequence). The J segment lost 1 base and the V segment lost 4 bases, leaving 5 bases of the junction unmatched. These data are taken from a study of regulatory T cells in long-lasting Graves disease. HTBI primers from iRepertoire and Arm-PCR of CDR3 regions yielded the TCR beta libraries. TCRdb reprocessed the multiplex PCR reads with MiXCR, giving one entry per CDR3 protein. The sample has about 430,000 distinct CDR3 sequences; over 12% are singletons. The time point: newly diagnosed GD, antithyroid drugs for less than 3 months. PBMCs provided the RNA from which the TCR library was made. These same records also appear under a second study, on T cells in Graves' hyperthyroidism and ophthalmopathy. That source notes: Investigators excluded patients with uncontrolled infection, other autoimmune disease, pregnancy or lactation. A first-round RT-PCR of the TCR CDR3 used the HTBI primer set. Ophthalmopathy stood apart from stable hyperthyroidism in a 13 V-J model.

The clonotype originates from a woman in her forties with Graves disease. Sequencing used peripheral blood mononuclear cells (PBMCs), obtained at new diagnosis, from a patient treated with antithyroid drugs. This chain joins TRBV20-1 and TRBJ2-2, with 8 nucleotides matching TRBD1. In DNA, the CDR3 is TGCAGTGCTACCACAGGGGGTTTGAACACCGGGGAGCTGTTTTTT. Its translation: CSATTGGLNTGELFF.